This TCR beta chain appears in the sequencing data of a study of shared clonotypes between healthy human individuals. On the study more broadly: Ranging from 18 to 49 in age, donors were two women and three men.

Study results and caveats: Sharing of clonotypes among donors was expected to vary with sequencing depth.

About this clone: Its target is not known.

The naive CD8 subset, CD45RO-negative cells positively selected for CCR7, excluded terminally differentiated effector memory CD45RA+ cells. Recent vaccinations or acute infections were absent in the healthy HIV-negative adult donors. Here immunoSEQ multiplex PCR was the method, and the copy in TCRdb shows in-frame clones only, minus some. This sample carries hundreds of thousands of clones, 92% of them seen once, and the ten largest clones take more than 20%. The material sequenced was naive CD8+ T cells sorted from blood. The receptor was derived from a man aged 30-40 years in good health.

CDR3 sequence reads: CASTLRDVNSGANVLTF. The CDR3 DNA reads TGTGCCAGCACCCTCCGGGACGTTAACTCTGGGGCCAACGTCCTGACTTTC. V and J are TRBV7-9 and TRBJ2-6; D may be TRBD1 or TRBD2 (5 bases each). The CDR3 is 17 residues long. Trimming left V 7 bases short and J 0 bases short, with 16 bases between. Germline V lookup: CDR1 SEHNR, CDR2 FQNEAQ (reference sequence).